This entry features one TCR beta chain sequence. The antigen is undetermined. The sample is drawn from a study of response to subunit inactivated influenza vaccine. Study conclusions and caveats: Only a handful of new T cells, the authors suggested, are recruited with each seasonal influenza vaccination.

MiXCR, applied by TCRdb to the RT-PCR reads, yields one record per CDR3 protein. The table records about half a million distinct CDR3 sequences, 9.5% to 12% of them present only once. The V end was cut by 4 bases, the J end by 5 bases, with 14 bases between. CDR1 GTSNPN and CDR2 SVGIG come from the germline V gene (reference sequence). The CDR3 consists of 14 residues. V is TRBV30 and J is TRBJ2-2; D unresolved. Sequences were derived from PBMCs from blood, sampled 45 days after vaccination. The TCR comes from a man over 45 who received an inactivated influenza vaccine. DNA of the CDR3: TGTGCCTGGATTCCAGAGGTTGCGACCGGGGAGCTGTTTTTT. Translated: CAWIPEVATGELFF.